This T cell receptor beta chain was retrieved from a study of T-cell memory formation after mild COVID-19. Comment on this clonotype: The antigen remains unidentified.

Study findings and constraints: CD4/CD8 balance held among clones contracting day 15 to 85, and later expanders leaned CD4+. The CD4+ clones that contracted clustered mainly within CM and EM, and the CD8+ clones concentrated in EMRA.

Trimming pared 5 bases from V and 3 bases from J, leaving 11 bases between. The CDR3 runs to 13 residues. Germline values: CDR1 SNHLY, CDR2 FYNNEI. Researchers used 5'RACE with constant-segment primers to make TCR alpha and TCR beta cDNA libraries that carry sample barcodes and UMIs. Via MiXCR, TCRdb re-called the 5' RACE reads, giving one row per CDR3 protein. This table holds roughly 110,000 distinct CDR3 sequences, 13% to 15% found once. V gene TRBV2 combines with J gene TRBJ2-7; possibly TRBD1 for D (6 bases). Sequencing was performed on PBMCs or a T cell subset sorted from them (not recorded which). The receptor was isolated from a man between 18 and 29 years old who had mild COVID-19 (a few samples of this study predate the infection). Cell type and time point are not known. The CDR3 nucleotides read TGTGCCAGCAGTCCAGGACAGATCTACGAGCAGTACTTC. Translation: CASSPGQIYEQYF.